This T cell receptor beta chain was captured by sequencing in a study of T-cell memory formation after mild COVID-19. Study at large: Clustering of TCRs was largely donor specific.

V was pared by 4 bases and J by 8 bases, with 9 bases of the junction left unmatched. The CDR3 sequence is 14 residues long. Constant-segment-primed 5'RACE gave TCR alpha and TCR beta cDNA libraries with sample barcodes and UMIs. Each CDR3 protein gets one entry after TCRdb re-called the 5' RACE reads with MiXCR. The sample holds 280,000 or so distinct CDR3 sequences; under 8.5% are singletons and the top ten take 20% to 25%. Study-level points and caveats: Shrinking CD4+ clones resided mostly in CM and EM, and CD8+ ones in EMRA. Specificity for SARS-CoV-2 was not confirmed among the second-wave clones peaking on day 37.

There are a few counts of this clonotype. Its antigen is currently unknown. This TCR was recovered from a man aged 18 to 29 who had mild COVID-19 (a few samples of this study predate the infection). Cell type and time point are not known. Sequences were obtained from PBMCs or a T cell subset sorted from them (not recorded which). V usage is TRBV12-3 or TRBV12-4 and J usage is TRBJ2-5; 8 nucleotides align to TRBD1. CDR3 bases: TGTGCCAGCAGTTCGGATGGGACAGGTGGCACCCAGTACTTC. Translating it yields CASSSDGTGGTQYF.